One sample yielded the 2 T cell receptor beta chains listed below, sequenced in a study of T cell changes during pregnancy in multiple sclerosis. The assay was immunoSEQ multiplex PCR, and TCRdb's table has in-frame clones only and misses some. The data contain around 77,000 clones, around 92% of them singletons. The material was peripheral blood, obtained in the third trimester of pregnancy. These receptors all come from a female donor in good health, enrolled as a control in a pregnancy study.

This chain connects TRBV5-5 to TRBJ1-5, with 8 bases lining up with TRBD1. Losses at the gene ends were 4 bases for V and 5 bases for J; bases not matched to a gene: 11. Germline V gene sequence: CDR1 SGHKS, CDR2 YYEKEE (reference sequence). CDR3 size: 16 residues. CDR3 nucleotide sequence: TGTGCCAGCAGCGCCGTAACCGGGACAGGAGATCAGCCCCAGCATTTT. It translates to CASSAVTGTGDQPQHF.

This clone was observed a single time. V usage is TRBV5-8 and J usage is TRBJ1-5, with D hard to call. With 0 bases removed from V and 2 bases from J, the gap between germline ends came to 9 bases. CDR1 is SGHTS and CDR2 is YDEGEE in the germline V gene. CDR3 length equals 15 residues. The CDR3 nucleotides are TGTGCCAGCAGCTTGGCACCGCAGGGCAATCAGCCCCAGCATTTT. Protein product: CASSLAPQGNQPQHF.